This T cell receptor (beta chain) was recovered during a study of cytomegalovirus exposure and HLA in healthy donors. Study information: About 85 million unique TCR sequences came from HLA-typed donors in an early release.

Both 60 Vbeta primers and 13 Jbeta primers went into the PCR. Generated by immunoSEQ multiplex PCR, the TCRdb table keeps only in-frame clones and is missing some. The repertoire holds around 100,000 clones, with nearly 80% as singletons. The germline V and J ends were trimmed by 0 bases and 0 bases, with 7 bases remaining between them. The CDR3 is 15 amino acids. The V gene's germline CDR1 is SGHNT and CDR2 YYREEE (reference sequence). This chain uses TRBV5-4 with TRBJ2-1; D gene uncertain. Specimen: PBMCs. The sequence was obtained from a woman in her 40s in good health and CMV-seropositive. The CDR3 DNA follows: TGTGCCAGCAGCTTGGTGGCGGACTCCTACAATGAGCAGTTCTTC. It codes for CASSLVADSYNEQFF.